This T cell receptor (beta chain) was profiled in a study of shared clonotypes between healthy human individuals. Whole-study results and caveats: Investigators collected only blood, and repertoires in tissues likely differ.

From germline, CDR1 is SGHRS and CDR2 YFSETQ. CDR3 length equals 15 residues. With 2 bases removed from V and 1 base from J, the gap between germline ends came to 12 bases. Some clones are missing from TCRdb's copy, which holds only in-frame ones; the method was immunoSEQ multiplex PCR. The sample includes about 670,000 clones, about three quarters of them seen just once. This clone appeared a few times. Its specificity is unknown. The chain is built from TRBV5-1 and TRBJ2-5, with D possibly TRBD1 on 6 matching bases. Input material: memory CD4+ T cells sorted from blood. Noted subset: CD45RA-negative fraction. The TCR sequence derives from a woman in her 30s in good health. In DNA form, the CDR3 reads TGCGCCAGCAGCTTCAGCGGACAGAGCCAAGAGACCCAGTACTTC. Translated, it gives CASSFSGQSQETQYF.